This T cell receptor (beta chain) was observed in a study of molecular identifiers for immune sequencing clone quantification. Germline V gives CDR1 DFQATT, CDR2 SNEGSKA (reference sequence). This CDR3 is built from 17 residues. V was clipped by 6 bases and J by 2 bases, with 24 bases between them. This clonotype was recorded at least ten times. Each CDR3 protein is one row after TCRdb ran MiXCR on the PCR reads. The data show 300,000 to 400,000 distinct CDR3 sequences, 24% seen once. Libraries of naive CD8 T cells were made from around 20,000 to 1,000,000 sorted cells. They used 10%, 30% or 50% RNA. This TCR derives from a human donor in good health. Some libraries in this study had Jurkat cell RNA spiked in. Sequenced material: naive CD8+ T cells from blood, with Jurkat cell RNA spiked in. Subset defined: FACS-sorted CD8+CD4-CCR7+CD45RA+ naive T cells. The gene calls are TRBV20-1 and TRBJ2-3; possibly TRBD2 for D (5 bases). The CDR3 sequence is CSAEIPWGESTTDTQYF. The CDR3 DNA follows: TGCAGTGCCGAGATCCCGTGGGGAGAAAGCACCACAGATACGCAGTATTTT.